These 26 T cell receptor beta chains originate from one sample sequenced in a study of tumor-infiltrating lymphocytes in primary liver carcinoma. Priming with a constant-region primer yielded TCR beta cDNA from about 500 ng total RNA. Three rounds of nested multiplex PCR with slightly modified ARM-PCR produced TCR beta libraries. With TRBV1-TRBV30 forward primers and a C-beta reverse primer, the first two PCR rounds were run for around 10 cycles each. TCRdb ran MiXCR on the multiplex PCR reads and lists one entry per CDR3 protein. The sample lists about 200,000 distinct CDR3 sequences, almost 65% occurring once. Germline DNA was also extracted, and blood RNA derived from unsorted whole blood. The sequencing input was peripheral blood. Receptors originate from an older woman with primary liver carcinoma and hepatitis B virus infection.

Note on this clonotype: Just one base apart from a much larger clone, this may be a read error. The chain recombines TRBV12-3 or TRBV12-4 with TRBJ1-5; no clear D gene. CDR3 size: 13 residues. CDR3 bases: TGTGCCAACAGTTTTTTCAGAAATCAGCCCCAGCATTTT. Protein product: CANSFFRNQPQHF.

For this clonotype: One end of the junction does not line up with germline, which may come from a read error. The V gene is TRBV11-3, the J gene TRBJ1-1; D remains ambiguous. This CDR3 is built from 11 residues. CDR1 is SGHNT, CDR2 YENEEA, per germline. The CDR3 sequence: CANSRGTGAFF. The CDR3 coding sequence is TGTGCCAACTCACGGGGAACTGGAGCTTTCTTT. Supplemented by reference TRBV11-3 and TRBJ1-1, the full variable domain reads EAGVVQSPRYKIIEKKQPVAFWCNPISGHNTLYWYLQNLGQGPELLIRYENEEAVDDSQLPKDRFSAERLKGVDSTLKIQPAELGDSAVYLCANSRGTGAFFGQGTRLTVV.

This chain uses TRBV24-1 with TRBJ2-7; TRBD2 matches 11 bases. J lost 3 bases, V lost 3 bases, and 3 bases had no gene match. The CDR3 sequence is 15 residues long. Germline lookup yields CDR1 KGHDR and CDR2 SFDVKD. CDR3 nucleotide sequence: TGTGCCACCAGTGATGCCGGGACTAGCGGCTACGAGCAGTACTTC. The encoded protein is CATSDAGTSGYEQYF.

About this clonotype: A much larger clone differs from this one at a single base, so this may be a read error. The rearrangement links TRBV5-4 to TRBJ2-6; D possibly corresponds to TRBD2 (6 bases). Looked up from germline, CDR1 is SGHNT and CDR2 is YYREEE (reference sequence). The CDR3 contains 16 residues. The CDR3 loop reads CASSSGSSSGTNVLTF. CDR3 nucleotides: TGTGCCAGCAGCTCCGGGAGCAGCTCTGGGACCAACGTCCTGACTTTC.

As concerns this clonotype: The conserved closing phenylalanine or tryptophan is absent in this CDR3, likely reflecting a read error. The chain employs TRBV5-4 and TRBJ2-2; 8 bases match TRBD1. CDR1 SGHNT and CDR2 YYREEE come from the germline V gene (reference sequence). The V and J ends lost 4 bases and 4 bases, in that order; junction bases with no gene match: 9. The CDR3 contains 16 residues. The DNA for the CDR3 is TGTGCCAGCAGCACCGGACAGGGCCTCGTCACCGGGGAGCTGTTTCTT. This translates into CASSTGQGLVTGELFL.

The sample holds many counts of this clonotype. This sequence joins TRBV13 and TRBJ2-7; TRBD1 agrees at 8 bases. The CDR3 loop spans 15 amino acids. Germline CDR1 is PRHDT and CDR2 is FYEKMQ (reference sequence). The V and J ends lost 5 bases and 9 bases, in that order; junction bases with no gene match: 15. CDR3 protein: CASSAWDRRVWGQYF. CDR3 nucleotide sequence: TGTGCCAGCAGCGCTTGGGACAGGCGGGTCTGGGGGCAGTACTTC.

V is TRBV11-2 and J is TRBJ1-2; 9 nucleotides line up with TRBD1. Germline V gene lookup returns CDR1 SGHAT and CDR2 FQNNGV. Unmatched junction bases numbered 13, after V lost 4 bases and J lost 4 bases. This CDR3 is built from 17 residues. CDR3 DNA: TGTGCCAGCAGCTCCTTAAACAGGGGGCGCCCCGGCTATGGCTACACCTTC. This translates into CASSSLNRGRPGYGYTF. The complete variable domain, with remaining parts taken from reference TRBV11-2 and TRBJ1-2, reads EAGVAQSPRYKIIEKRQSVAFWCNPISGHATLYWYQQILGQGPKLLIQFQNNGVVDDSQLPKDRFSAERLKGVDSTLKIQPAKLEDSAVYLCASSSLNRGRPGYGYTFGSGTRLTVV.

As for this clonotype: Just one base apart from a much larger clone, this may be a read error. This rearrangement joins TRBV10-3 to TRBJ2-1; D unresolved. CDR3 length equals 15 residues. Germline V lookup: CDR1 ENHRY, CDR2 SYGVKD. V shed 5 bases and J shed 9 bases, with 20 bases lying between them. The CDR3 region has the DNA TGTGCCATCAGTCCTAGGAAGTCTGGTGACACTGAGCAGTTCTTC. Protein product: CAISPRKSGDTEQFF.

With regard to this clonotype: Being one base from a much bigger clone, this may be a read error. The chain recombines TRBV12-3 or TRBV12-4 with TRBJ2-1; D is perhaps TRBD1 or TRBD2 (5 bases each). This CDR3 is 14 amino acids long. The CDR3 bases are TGTGCCAGCAGTTGGGACCCCACCTACAATGAGCAGTTATTC. Amino acids: CASSWDPTYNEQLF.

In the case of this clonotype: A single base separates this from a much larger clone, so it may be a read error. Since the CDR3 does not end with the conserved phenylalanine or tryptophan, this likely comes from a read error. The CDR3 nucleotides are TGTGCCAGCAGTCCCGGGACAGGGAACACTGAAGCTTTCCTT. Residues: CASSPGTGNTEAFL. The chain links TRBV12-3 or TRBV12-4 to TRBJ1-1, with 8 bases identical to TRBD1. V lost 5 bases and J lost 1; bases outside the gene matches: 3. The CDR3 runs 14 residues.

This clonotype was counted at least ten times. V and J are TRBV6-5 and TRBJ1-1; no firm D call. This CDR3 has 17 amino acids. Trimming stripped 5 bases from V and 6 bases from J, with 25 bases between. From germline, CDR1 is MNHEY and CDR2 SVGAGI. The chain's CDR3 is CASSPFPILRHNAEAFF. The CDR3 DNA is TGTGCCAGCAGTCCTTTCCCCATACTCCGACACAACGCTGAAGCTTTCTTT.

A word on this clonotype: Sequence at one end of the junction differs from germline and may be a read error. V usage is TRBV5-1 and J usage is TRBJ2-1, with 8 bases identical to TRBD2. Germline CDR1 SGHRS, CDR2 YFSETQ. The CDR3 runs to 15 residues. This CDR3 is CVSSLGRLASNEQFF. As DNA, the CDR3 is TGCGTCAGCAGCTTGGGGCGACTAGCGTCTAATGAGCAGTTCTTC.

This clonotype was recorded only once. A much bigger clone sits one base away, suggesting this may be a read error. The CDR3 nucleotides are TGTGCCAGCAGCTTAGGGGGTAGCGACCAAGAGACCCAGTACTTC. It codes for CASSLGGSDQETQYF. The V gene is TRBV11-1, the J gene TRBJ2-5, with D maybe TRBD2 (5 bases). Germline values: CDR1 SGHAT, CDR2 FQDESV (reference sequence). Trimming stripped 1 base from V and 0 bases from J, with 9 bases between. The CDR3 is 15 residues long.

On this clonotype: At one boundary the junction diverges from the germline segment, which might be a read error. The chain has TRBV11-2 and TRBJ2-7; TRBD1 matches 10 bases. This CDR3 contains 16 residues. CDR1 SGHAT and CDR2 FQNNGV come from the germline V gene. CDR3 region: CASSILRDRGTYEQYF. CDR3 sequence (DNA): TGTGCCAGCAGCATCCTCCGGGACAGGGGAACCTATGAGCAGTACTTC.

This clonotype showed up just once. The junction differs from germline at one of its ends, possibly a read error. The chain uses TRBV11-2 and TRBJ2-3, with a weak D call TRBD2 (7 bases). CDR1 and CDR2 (germline): SGHAT, FQNNGV. This CDR3 is 17 amino acids long. The CDR3 DNA sequence: TGTGCCAGCAGCTTATTTAGAGGGGGGGGCCCCACAGATACGCACTATTTT. This translates into CASSLFRGGGPTDTHYF.

In this sample, this clonotype turned up many times. This chain connects TRBV11-2 to TRBJ2-3; a weak D match, TRBD2 (6 bases). Trimming shortened V by 5 bases and J by 2 bases, and 17 bases separated the two germline ends. Per the germline V gene, CDR1 is SGHAT and CDR2 is FQNNGV. This CDR3 spans 16 amino acids. This CDR3 reads CASSLLVAESTDTQYF. The CDR3 region has the DNA TGTGCCAGCAGCCTGCTTGTAGCGGAGTCCACAGATACGCAGTATTTT.

This clonotype was observed a single time. One end of the junction does not line up with germline, which may come from a read error. The rearrangement links TRBV11-3 to TRBJ2-1; 9 bases match TRBD2. The CDR3 spans 16 residues. From germline, CDR1 is SGHNT and CDR2 YENEEA. The CDR3 loop reads CASSLISGRSYNEQFF. CDR3 nucleotides: TGTGCCAGCAGCCTGATTAGCGGGAGATCCTACAATGAGCAGTTTTTC. The entire variable domain, with the rest obtained from reference TRBV11-3 and TRBJ2-1, is as follows: EAGVVQSPRYKIIEKKQPVAFWCNPISGHNTLYWYLQNLGQGPELLIRYENEEAVDDSQLPKDRFSAERLKGVDSTLKIQPAELGDSAVYLCASSLISGRSYNEQFFGPGTRLTVL.

Points on this clonotype: The junction and the germline gene differ at one end; a read error may be behind it. V gene TRBV6-5 combines with J gene TRBJ2-7; D is uncertain. Germline CDR1 and CDR2: MNHEY and SVGAGI. The CDR3 runs to 14 residues. The chain's CDR3 is CASGYSMLSGEQYF. The CDR3 coding sequence is TGTGCCAGCGGTTACTCGATGCTGTCGGGCGAGCAGTACTTC.

This clonotype occurred many times. Here the CDR3 DNA reads TGCAGCGGAGAAGGGTGGGGTAGCGGGAGGGCTGTACGGGGTGAGCAGTTCTTC. Translation gives CSGEGWGSGRAVRGEQFF. This sequence joins TRBV29-1 and TRBJ2-1; 11 nucleotides line up with TRBD2. Trimming removed 7 bases from V and 9 bases from J; junction bases left unmatched: 23. This CDR3 comprises 18 residues. Germline-derived CDR1 and CDR2 are SQVTM and ANQGSEA.

Remarks on this clonotype: This likely comes from a read error, as the CDR3 has no conserved phenylalanine or tryptophan at its end. V usage is TRBV6-1 and J usage is TRBJ2-1, with 10 nucleotides matching TRBD2. This CDR3 has 16 amino acids. The germline V gene encodes CDR1 MNHNS and CDR2 SASEGT. The junction had 6 bases not matched to a gene; V was cut back by 1 base and J by 6 bases. CDR3 amino acids: CASSEVALAGSNEQFS. The CDR3 nucleotides are TGTGCCAGCAGTGAAGTGGCACTAGCGGGAAGCAATGAGCAGTTCTCC.

The DNA for the CDR3 is TGTGCCAGCAGCTTGTACGGCAGGGCCAATGAGCAGTTCTTC. This gives the protein CASSLYGRANEQFF. The chain uses TRBV5-8 and TRBJ2-1; D is possibly TRBD1 (5 bases). The V end lost 1 base, the J end lost 6 bases, and 11 bases lay between the germline ends. CDR3 length: 14 amino acids. CDR1 and CDR2 (germline): SGHTS, YDEGEE.

This clonotype was seen a handful of times. Germline and junction disagree at one end, which may indicate a read error. This rearrangement joins TRBV11-2 to TRBJ2-2; 7 nucleotides line up with TRBD2. The CDR3 extends over 15 amino acids. Germline lookup yields CDR1 SGHAT and CDR2 FQNNGV. The DNA for the CDR3 is TGTGCTAGCACGGTACCAGCGGGGAGCACCGGGGAGCTGTTTTTT. Translated, it gives CASTVPAGSTGELFF.

Concerning this clonotype itself: The junction shows a germline mismatch at one end, possibly a read error. CDR3 DNA sequence: TGCCCCAGCGGGAGGGCCAAAAACATACAGTACTTC. Residues: CPSGRAKNIQYF. The genes are TRBV10-1 and TRBJ2-4; TRBD2 matches 10 bases. The germline V gene has CDR1 WNHNN and CDR2 SYGVQD (reference sequence). CDR3 size: 12 residues.

This clonotype was picked up one time. The junction departs from the called germline gene at one end, perhaps through a read error. The rearrangement links TRBV6-2 or TRBV6-3 to TRBJ2-7; the D gene is possibly TRBD2 (5 bases). The CDR3 is 16 residues long. The germline gives CDR1 MNHEY, CDR2 SVGEGT. The CDR3 DNA sequence: TGTGTCAGCAGGACTGTGGGAATTACTACCGCCTACGAGCAGTACTTC. This encodes CVSRTVGITTAYEQYF.

In regard to this clonotype: One base away lies a much larger clone, so this may be a sequencing read error. The chain recombines TRBV4-1 with TRBJ1-1, with unresolved D. The CDR3 is 15 residues long. Germline V gene sequence: CDR1 MGHRA, CDR2 YSYEKL. The DNA for the CDR3 is TGCGTCAGCAGCCAAGGACGGGTTGGGAGCACTGAAGCTTTCTTT. Residues: CVSSQGRVGSTEAFF.

V gene TRBV11-3 combines with J gene TRBJ2-1; 11 nucleotides agree with TRBD2. Germline CDR1 SGHNT, CDR2 YENEEA. The CDR3 runs 13 residues. Germline trimming cut 6 bases from V and 12 bases from J; bases unmatched to any gene: 7. The CDR3 DNA reads TGTGCCAGCAGAGTACTAGCGGGAGCCGGGCAGTTCTTC. As protein: CASRVLAGAGQFF.